The clone carrying this T cell receptor beta chain was seen only a few times. The antigen is unknown. This entry comes from a study of beta chain features in type 1 diabetes. Study observations and caveats: Patients' naive, central memory and regulatory TCRB repertoires appeared more alike than those of healthy donors. Shorter TCRB CDR3s, moderately but significantly so, marked every one of the four CD4+ subsets in Type 1 diabetes patients.

Since all of the isolated RNA was reverse transcribed, expressed TCRB transcripts were what got sequenced. Profiling relied on immunoSEQ multiplex PCR, and the TCRdb table lists in-frame clones only, not all of them. The sample includes roughly 340,000 clones, approximately 12% of them seen just once. Trimming stripped 0 bases from V and 5 bases from J, with 23 bases between. Germline lookup yields CDR1 SGDLS and CDR2 YYNGEE. The CDR3 loop spans 18 amino acids. The sequence was obtained from a woman aged 18-29 years with type 1 diabetes. Material for sequencing was naive CD4+ T cells from blood. This chain links TRBV9 with TRBJ2-5; maybe TRBD2 (6 bases). CDR3 DNA sequence: TGTGCCAGCAGCGTAGGCGGTAGCGGCACTGTACCATCGGAGACCCAGTACTTC. Protein product: CASSVGGSGTVPSETQYF. The full variable domain, in which reference TRBV9 and TRBJ2-5 provide the parts outside the CDR3, is DSGVTQTPKHLITATGQRVTLRCSPRSGDLSVYWYQQSLDQGLQFLIQYYNGEERAKGNILERFSAQQFPDLHSELNLSSLELGDSALYFCASSVGGSGTVPSETQYFGPGTRLLVL.